The rows below give T cell receptor beta chains drawn from one sample of a study of control samples from healthy donors and cancer patients. Generated by immunoSEQ multiplex PCR, the TCRdb table keeps only in-frame clones and is missing some. Seen here are about 100,000 clones, approximately 93% observed once, and the top ten hold around 8.2%. Material: blood. The receptors derive from a man younger than 30 in good health. Each CDR3 is given with its conserved first and last residue. Fields, in order: D gene, V gene, clone size, J gene, CDR3 protein, CDR3 DNA. D genes are given only for firm matches. Some rows mark clone size as missing; the rest say once, few, many or name a class of expanded clone.

>NA|TRBV6-4|NA|TRBJ2-3
CASSEGAYTDTQYF
TGTGCCAGCAGTGAAGGGGCATACACAGATACGCAGTATTTT
>NA|TRBV9|NA|TRBJ2-1
CASSPDLSSYNEQFF
TGTGCCAGCAGCCCCGACTTGAGCTCCTACAATGAGCAGTTCTTC
>NA|TRBV7-4|few|TRBJ1-1
CARPGPENTEAFF
TGTGCCAGACCGGGACCCGAGAACACTGAAGCTTTCTTT
>NA|TRBV29-1|few|TRBJ1-1
CSVFTNTEAFF
TGCAGCGTTTTTACGAACACTGAAGCTTTCTTT
>NA|TRBV2|NA|TRBJ1-5
CASTRGLGGNQPQHF
TGTGCCAGCACCCGGGGCCTGGGGGGCAATCAGCCCCAGCATTTT
>TRBD1|TRBV11-1|NA|TRBJ1-2
CASSLDRASDGYTF
TGTGCCAGCAGCTTGGACAGGGCCTCTGATGGCTACACCTTC
>NA|TRBV30|NA|TRBJ1-1
CAWSVGGTEAFF
TGTGCCTGGAGTGTAGGGGGAACTGAAGCTTTCTTT
>NA|TRBV13|NA|TRBJ1-6
CASSLGHFAGTARNSPLHF
TGTGCCAGCAGCTTAGGCCACTTTGCTGGGACCGCCAGAAATTCACCCCTCCACTTT
>TRBD1|TRBV6-2/TRBV6-3|NA|TRBJ1-6
CASSAGQGHLPLHF
TGTGCCAGCAGTGCGGGACAGGGGCATTTACCCCTCCACTTT
>NA|TRBV14|NA|TRBJ2-3
CASSQGQAYRTDTQYF
TGTGCCAGCAGCCAAGGACAAGCGTACCGCACAGATACGCAGTATTTT
>NA|TRBV6-5|once|TRBJ1-5
CASSRTNQPQHF
TGTGCCAGCAGTCGAACAAATCAGCCCCAGCATTTT
>TRBD1|TRBV2|NA|TRBJ2-1
CASTGTGSNYNEQFF
TGTGCCAGCACCGGGACAGGGTCTAACTACAATGAGCAGTTCTTC
>NA|TRBV6-5|once|TRBJ1-1
CASSYSSEGNTEAFF
TGTGCCAGCAGTTACTCTTCGGAAGGGAACACTGAAGCTTTCTTT
>NA|TRBV7-2|NA|TRBJ2-7
CASYSQDEQYF
TGTGCCAGTTATAGTCAGGACGAGCAGTACTTC
>NA|TRBV20-1|NA|TRBJ1-2
CSASGLVGATPDGYTF
TGCAGTGCTAGTGGGCTCGTAGGGGCGACCCCTGATGGCTACACCTTC
>NA|TRBV5-8|NA|TRBJ2-3
CASKVDTQYF
TGTGCCAGCAAGGTGGATACGCAGTATTTT
>NA|TRBV7-2|few|TRBJ2-1
CASSLGSSLGEQFF
TGTGCCAGCAGCTTAGGGAGTAGCCTAGGTGAGCAGTTCTTC
>TRBD1|TRBV6-4|NA|TRBJ2-1
CASSVVAGGENEQFF
TGTGCCAGCAGTGTCGTGGCAGGGGGCGAGAATGAGCAGTTCTTC
>NA|TRBV12-3/TRBV12-4|NA|TRBJ1-2
CASSRTNGYTF
TGTGCCAGCAGCCGAACTAATGGCTACACCTTC
>NA|TRBV6-5|NA|TRBJ1-5
CASSSFPNQPQHF
TGTGCCAGCAGTTCCTTCCCCAATCAGCCCCAGCATTTT
>NA|TRBV7-8|NA|TRBJ2-5
CASSLWYSQETQYF
TGTGCCAGCAGCTTATGGTACAGTCAAGAGACCCAGTACTTC
>NA|TRBV27|NA|TRBJ2-7
CASSYGGLGGSNYEQYF
TGTGCCAGCAGTTATGGGGGCCTAGGCGGGTCTAACTACGAGCAGTACTTC
>NA|TRBV27|NA|TRBJ1-1
CASSPGGIGTEAFF
TGTGCCAGCAGTCCCGGGGGGATAGGGACTGAAGCTTTCTTT
>NA|TRBV4-3|NA|TRBJ1-1
CASSQGVNTEAFF
TGCGCCAGCAGCCAAGGGGTGAACACTGAAGCTTTCTTT
>TRBD2|TRBV7-9|NA|TRBJ2-7
CASSPTLAVSSYEQYF
TGTGCCAGCAGCCCCACACTAGCGGTAAGCTCCTACGAGCAGTACTTC
>TRBD1|TRBV5-6|NA|TRBJ1-2
CASGTGTYGYTF
TGTGCCAGCGGGACAGGGACCTATGGCTACACCTTC
>TRBD2|TRBV5-6|NA|TRBJ2-1
CASSLNSGAYNEQFF
TGTGCCAGCAGCTTAAACAGCGGGGCTTACAATGAGCAGTTCTTC
>NA|TRBV30|NA|TRBJ1-1
CAWSVQVGTEAFF
TGTGCCTGGAGTGTACAGGTAGGGACTGAAGCTTTCTTT
>NA|TRBV29-1|NA|TRBJ1-2
CSVPSIGGYGYTF
TGCAGCGTCCCTTCTATTGGGGGATATGGCTACACCTTC
>TRBD1|TRBV18|few|TRBJ2-2
CASSPGTGVLVTGELFF
TGTGCCAGCTCACCAGGGACAGGGGTATTGGTCACCGGGGAGCTGTTTTTT
>NA|TRBV14|NA|TRBJ2-1
CASSQEARGVYNEQFF
TGTGCCAGCAGCCAAGAGGCGAGGGGGGTCTACAATGAGCAGTTCTTC
>NA|TRBV2|NA|TRBJ2-5
CASRGAQTETQYF
TGTGCCAGCAGGGGGGCCCAGACGGAGACCCAGTACTTC
>NA|TRBV3-1/TRBV3-2|NA|TRBJ1-1
CASSRKGGTEAFF
TGTGCCAGCAGCCGGAAGGGTGGGACTGAAGCTTTCTTT
>NA|TRBV11-2|NA|TRBJ1-2
CASSSRPSPTGGYTF
TGTGCCAGCAGCTCCCGTCCCAGCCCGACGGGCGGCTACACCTTC
>TRBD1|TRBV7-9|NA|TRBJ1-2
CASSGGPSFGQDYGYTF
TGTGCCAGCAGCGGGGGCCCATCGTTCGGACAGGACTATGGCTACACCTTC
>NA|TRBV7-8|once|TRBJ1-1
CASTKTGTNTEAFF
TGTGCCAGCACCAAAACTGGTACGAACACTGAAGCTTTCTTT
>NA|TRBV14|many|TRBJ2-5
CASSLRAIQETQYF
TGTGCCAGCAGCCTCCGGGCAATCCAAGAGACCCAGTACTTC
>NA|TRBV10-2|NA|TRBJ1-1
CASSEFGNTEAFF
TGCGCCAGCAGTGAGTTCGGGAACACTGAAGCTTTCTTT
>TRBD2|TRBV28|NA|TRBJ2-5
CATTAIGLAGENEETQYF
TGTGCCACCACAGCTATAGGACTAGCGGGAGAAAATGAAGAGACCCAGTACTTC
>NA|TRBV6-5|NA|TRBJ1-2
CASSYSIQDGYTF
TGTGCCAGCAGTTACTCGATCCAGGATGGCTACACCTTC
>NA|TRBV12-3/TRBV12-4|NA|TRBJ1-4
CASSLDLNEKLFF
TGTGCCAGCAGTTTAGATCTAAATGAAAAACTGTTTTTT
>TRBD1|TRBV2|NA|TRBJ1-2
CASSDPDRVNYGYTF
TGTGCCAGCAGTGATCCCGACAGGGTTAACTATGGCTACACCTTC
>TRBD1|TRBV7-8|NA|TRBJ2-5
CASSLWTGETQYF
TGTGCCAGCAGCCTCTGGACAGGGGAGACCCAGTACTTC
>NA|TRBV12-3/TRBV12-4|NA|TRBJ2-5
CASSLDGKETQYF
TGTGCCAGCAGTTTAGACGGGAAGGAGACCCAGTACTTC
>TRBD2|TRBV4-1|once|TRBJ2-5
CASSQDLLAGGPYRKETQYF
TGCGCCAGCAGCCAAGATCTCCTAGCGGGGGGGCCATATAGGAAAGAGACCCAGTACTTC
>TRBD2|TRBV4-3|NA|TRBJ2-1
CASSQVLLAGVGQFF
TGCGCCAGCAGCCAAGTTCTGTTAGCGGGAGTCGGGCAGTTCTTC
>TRBD2|TRBV6-2/TRBV6-3|NA|TRBJ2-3
CASSPPGAGGSDTQYF
TGTGCCAGCAGCCCCCCGGGAGCGGGAGGTTCAGATACGCAGTATTTT
>NA|TRBV5-3|NA|TRBJ1-1
CARSLAKGGTEAFF
TGTGCCAGAAGCTTGGCAAAAGGAGGCACTGAAGCTTTCTTT
>NA|TRBV3-1/TRBV3-2|NA|TRBJ1-3
CASSSDRRSTIYF
TGTGCCAGCAGCTCAGACAGGAGAAGCACCATATATTTT
>NA|TRBV6-2/TRBV6-3|NA|TRBJ1-5
CASSLGGSNQPQHF
TGTGCCAGCAGTCTGGGGGGGAGCAATCAGCCCCAGCATTTT
>TRBD1|TRBV6-5|NA|TRBJ1-2
CASSYSGQGDGYTF
TGTGCCAGCAGTTACTCCGGACAGGGTGATGGCTACACCTTC
>NA|TRBV7-8|NA|TRBJ1-5
CASSFTGPNQPQHF
TGTGCCAGCAGCTTCACAGGTCCCAATCAGCCCCAGCATTTT
>NA|TRBV12-3/TRBV12-4|NA|TRBJ1-1
CASSLRVPEAFF
TGTGCCAGCAGTCTCAGGGTCCCTGAAGCTTTCTTT
>NA|TRBV5-6|NA|TRBJ1-3
CASSLGNSGNTIYF
TGTGCCAGCAGCTTGGGCAACTCTGGAAACACCATATATTTT
>TRBD1|TRBV7-2|NA|TRBJ1-2
CASSSDRAGYTF
TGTGCCAGCAGCTCGGACAGGGCTGGCTACACCTTC
>TRBD2|TRBV19|NA|TRBJ2-1
CASSTSGTSGRGEQFF
TGTGCCAGTAGTACCTCCGGGACTAGCGGGAGAGGTGAGCAGTTCTTC
>NA|TRBV21-1|once|TRBJ1-1
CASSKLGVTEAFF
TGTGCCAGCAGCAAATTGGGGGTCACTGAAGCTTTCTTT
>NA|TRBV30|once|TRBJ2-6
CAGRLTVSGANVLTF
TGTGCCGGAAGACTGACCGTCTCTGGGGCCAACGTCCTGACTTTC
>NA|TRBV4-1|NA|TRBJ2-2
CASSQRTNTGELFF
TGCGCCAGCAGCCAGCGCACAAACACCGGGGAGCTGTTTTTT